The source of this T cell receptor (beta chain) is a study of T cells expressing NK-cell markers. TCRdb re-called the 5' RACE reads, yielding one record per CDR3 amino acid sequence without DNA. The specimen's table records about 180,000 distinct CDR3 sequences. The CDR3 loop spans 16 amino acids. Germline CDR1 is SNHLY and CDR2 is FYNNEI. V usage is TRBV2 and J usage is TRBJ2-7; lacking DNA, the TRBD1 call made by TCRdb goes unchecked. The TCR was taken from a woman aged 18 to 69 in good health. The specimen sequenced was blood T cells: a sorted CD56 or NKG2C T cell subset, CD4+ or CD8+ T cells, or bulk PBMC T cells (not recorded which). The CDR3: CASSEAPGKGGYEQYF.